This T cell receptor beta chain was observed in a study of shared clonotypes between healthy human individuals. This CDR3 comprises 16 residues. Germline V gene lookup returns CDR1 SNHLY and CDR2 FYNNEI. V lost 2 bases and J lost 5; bases outside the gene matches: 9. Terminally differentiated effector memory CD45RA+ cells were left out of the naive CD8 fraction, which was CD45RO-negative and positively selected for CCR7. Donors were Caucasian adults residing in Nashville, Tennessee, USA. Clones were read by immunoSEQ multiplex PCR, and TCRdb kept only the in-frame ones, dropping some. The repertoire holds some 580,000 clones, with 95% to 98% as singletons.

This chain connects TRBV2 to TRBJ2-1; 7 nucleotides align to TRBD2. This TCR was recovered from a young man in good health. The source material was naive CD8+ T cells sorted from blood. The CDR3 sequence is CASSEWEGPINNEQFF. Here the CDR3 DNA reads TGTGCCAGCAGTGAATGGGAGGGCCCAATTAACAATGAGCAGTTCTTC.